What follows are 10 T cell receptor beta chains derived from one specimen sequenced in a study of response to subunit inactivated influenza vaccine. In TCRdb, the RT-PCR reads were re-called with MiXCR into one record per CDR3 protein. Of approximately 520,000 distinct CDR3 sequences in the sample, roughly 27% were seen once. The source was CD4+ T cells sorted from PBMCs, collected 4 to 6 days after vaccination. The receptors come from a man in his forties or fifties who received an inactivated influenza vaccine.

This clonotype came up a few times. The genes are TRBV20-1 and TRBJ1-2, with TRBD1 matching 9 bases. Germline V CDR1 and CDR2: DFQATT, SNEGSKA (reference sequence). The V segment lost 6 bases and the J segment 4 bases; nucleotides outside the gene matches: 9. This CDR3 comprises 14 residues. DNA of the CDR3: TGCAGTGCCATAGCCGGGACAGGGCCCTATGGCTACACCTTC. It translates to CSAIAGTGPYGYTF.

The chain couples TRBV7-9 to TRBJ2-7; D might be TRBD1 (5 bases). V lost 5 bases, J lost 3 bases, and 17 bases lay in between. There are 15 residues in the CDR3. CDR1 SEHNR and CDR2 FQNEAQ come from the germline V gene (reference sequence). The CDR3 spells CASSDHQGAYYEQYF. DNA of the CDR3: TGTGCCAGCAGCGACCACCAAGGGGCTTACTACGAGCAGTACTTC. Full variable domain (remainder filled in from reference TRBV7-9 and TRBJ2-7): DTGVSQNPRHKITKRGQNVTFRCDPISEHNRLYWYRQTLGQGPEFLTYFQNEAQLEKSRLLSDRFSAERPKGSFSTLEIQRTEQGDSAMYLCASSDHQGAYYEQYFGPGTRLTVT.

V and J are TRBV25-1 and TRBJ2-7, with D possibly being TRBD2 (6 bases). Per the germline V gene, CDR1 is MGHDK and CDR2 is SYGVNS. The CDR3 runs to 14 residues. V lost 5 bases and J lost 3, with 14 bases in between. The CDR3 bases are TGTGCCAGCAGTCCCCTGTGGACTAACTACGAGCAGTACTTC. It specifies CASSPLWTNYEQYF.

This clonotype appeared a few times. The chain joins TRBV9 to TRBJ2-7; TRBD1 might be the D (7 bases). Trimming cost V 3 bases and J 3 bases, with 16 bases left between them. CDR1 is SGDLS, CDR2 YYNGEE, per germline. The CDR3 totals 15 residues. CDR3 sequence (DNA): TGTGCCAGCAGCGCCGGCGGGACAGCAGACTACGAGCAGTACTTC. Protein sequence: CASSAGGTADYEQYF. Full variable domain (missing parts from reference TRBV9 and TRBJ2-7): DSGVTQTPKHLITATGQRVTLRCSPRSGDLSVYWYQQSLDQGLQFLIQYYNGEERAKGNILERFSAQQFPDLHSELNLSSLELGDSALYFCASSAGGTADYEQYFGPGTRLTVT.

This clonotype has only a few counts. This chain joins TRBV12-3 or TRBV12-4 and TRBJ2-3; no clear D gene. The CDR3 runs to 15 residues. Trimming removed 6 bases at V and 0 bases at J, with 13 bases between. CDR3 bases: TGTGCCAGCAGCTCTGGACGTCCTAGCACAGATACGCAGTATTTT. This gives the protein CASSSGRPSTDTQYF.

This clonotype was counted between two and nine times. This rearrangement joins TRBV6-1 to TRBJ2-3; 7 nucleotides align to TRBD1. The CDR3 totals 12 residues. Germline V gives CDR1 MNHNS, CDR2 SASEGT. Trimming took 9 bases from V and 1 from J; bases not matched to a gene: 1. As DNA, the CDR3 is TGTGCCAGTGGACAGGGCACAGATACGCAGTATTTT. Translated: CASGQGTDTQYF.

A few counts support this clonotype. V gene TRBV10-3 combines with J gene TRBJ1-5; a weak D match, TRBD1 (5 bases). The CDR3 runs to 16 residues. V was clipped by 3 bases and J by 0 bases, with 12 bases between them. Germline lookup yields CDR1 ENHRY and CDR2 SYGVKD. The CDR3 spells CAISESGRYSNQPQHF. CDR3 DNA: TGTGCCATCAGTGAATCGGGGCGCTATAGCAATCAGCCCCAGCATTTT.

This clonotype was seen more than once but under ten times. The chain couples TRBV7-9 to TRBJ2-1, with D uncertain. The V gene lost 5 bases and the J gene lost 10 bases, with 15 bases spanning the gap. Germline V CDR1 and CDR2: SEHNR, FQNEAQ (reference sequence). This CDR3 region has 13 residues. The CDR3 reads CASSATDETEQFF. CDR3 DNA: TGTGCCAGCAGCGCCACAGACGAGACAGAGCAGTTCTTC.

The chain carries TRBV7-2 and TRBJ2-3; D is possibly TRBD1 or TRBD2 (5 bases each). The V end was cut by 5 bases, the J end by 7 bases, with 16 bases between. Germline CDR1 reads SGHTA; CDR2 reads FQGNSA. The CDR3 totals 14 residues. For the CDR3, the DNA is TGTGCCAGCAGCCCAGGGAGCACTCCGTATACGCAGTATTTT. Translated, it gives CASSPGSTPYTQYF.

A remark on this clonotype: This may arise from a read error, as a much more abundant clone is one base away. This sequence joins TRBV5-1 and TRBJ2-1; 9 bases map to TRBD2. The CDR3 has 16 amino acids. Germline loops: CDR1 SGHRS, CDR2 YFSETQ. With 1 base clipped from V and 0 bases from J, the junction kept 2 bases outside the gene matches. The CDR3 DNA is TGCGCCAGCAGCTTGATTAGCGGGAGCTCCTACAATGAGCAGTTCTTC. It encodes CASSLISGSSYNEQFF.